These T cell receptor beta chains were read from a single sample in a study of CD8 T cells in ankylosing spondylitis. TCRdb recomputed calls from the 5' RACE reads with MiXCR, one row per CDR3 protein. The sample consists of a few hundred thousand distinct CDR3 sequences, about 10% of them appearing once. Sequencing used blood, either unsorted or a sorted T cell fraction (not recorded which). These receptors all stem from a male donor with ankylosing spondylitis or in good health (not recorded which). Both conserved end residues are part of each CDR3. The order of the fields is V gene, J gene, clone size, D gene, CDR3 protein, CDR3 DNA. A D gene is named only where the DNA matches it firmly. Clone size, where shown, is once, few, many, or a class for clones that have expanded.

TRBV24-1	TRBJ2-1	many	TRBD1	CATSTGVNEQFF	TGTGCCACCAGTACAGGGGTGAATGAGCAGTTCTTC
TRBV11-2	TRBJ2-7	NA	TRBD2	CASSSPGPTTSGEREQYF	TGTGCCAGCAGTTCTCCCGGCCCCACGACTAGCGGGGAGAGGGAGCAGTACTTC
TRBV14	TRBJ2-3	NA	NA	CASSQDPAGGGADTQYF	TGTGCCAGCAGCCAAGATCCGGCAGGGGGAGGAGCAGATACGCAGTATTTT
TRBV15	TRBJ2-1	many	NA	CATSRALEPSNEQFF	TGTGCCACCAGCAGGGCTTTGGAGCCAAGCAATGAGCAGTTCTTC
TRBV24-1	TRBJ2-2	NA	NA	CATSDPTPGRGNGELFF	TGTGCCACCAGTGATCCAACTCCGGGACGAGGAAACGGGGAGCTGTTTTTT
TRBV27	TRBJ1-1	many	NA	CASSQGPRWVF	TGTGCCAGCTCACAGGGTCCCAGGTGGGTCTTT
TRBV20-1	TRBJ2-3	many	TRBD1	CSAGTGGADTQYF	TGCAGTGCCGGGACAGGGGGAGCAGATACGCAGTATTTT
TRBV10-3	TRBJ2-5	many	NA	CAISASATQETQYF	TGTGCCATCAGTGCTTCGGCAACACAAGAGACCCAGTACTTC
TRBV27	TRBJ1-4	many	NA	CASDRRGPPNEKLFF	TGTGCCAGCGATCGCCGCGGTCCACCTAATGAAAAACTGTTTTTT
TRBV12-3/TRBV12-4	TRBJ2-5	many	TRBD2	CASIRTSSQETQYF	TGTGCCAGCATTCGGACTAGTTCCCAAGAGACCCAGTACTTC
TRBV29-1	TRBJ2-3	many	TRBD2	CSVEGMRGATDTQYF	TGCAGCGTTGAAGGGATGCGGGGGGCCACAGATACGCAGTATTTT
TRBV29-1	TRBJ1-1	many	NA	CSVRKGRGNTEAFF	TGCAGCGTTCGGAAAGGGAGGGGGAACACTGAAGCTTTCTTT
TRBV6-1	TRBJ2-1	many	NA	CASSPGPTGNEQFF	TGTGCCAGCAGTCCCGGACCTACGGGGAATGAGCAGTTCTTC
TRBV28	TRBJ1-5	many	TRBD1	CASSLDGAGQGKVGSNQPQHF	TGTGCCAGCAGTTTGGATGGGGCGGGACAGGGTAAAGTGGGGAGCAATCAGCCCCAGCATTTT
TRBV5-1	TRBJ2-3	few	TRBD2	CASSSSLTSGGADRTDTQYF	TGCGCCAGCAGCTCCTCTTTGACTAGCGGGGGGGCGGACCGCACAGATACGCAGTATTTT
TRBV29-1	TRBJ1-1	many	TRBD1	CSVPGTVAFTEAFF	TGCAGCGTCCCCGGGACAGTAGCTTTCACTGAAGCTTTCTTT
TRBV9	TRBJ2-2	NA	NA	CASSPGTVANTGELFF	TGTGCCAGCAGCCCCGGGACCGTCGCGAACACCGGGGAGCTGTTTTTT
TRBV5-1	TRBJ2-7	many	TRBD2	CASRSGTTRGEQYF	TGCGCCAGCAGATCCGGGACTACCCGTGGGGAGCAGTACTTC
TRBV5-1	TRBJ2-7	NA	TRBD1	CASSARDRGYEQYF	TGCGCCAGCAGCGCCCGGGACAGGGGATACGAGCAGTACTTC
TRBV20-1	TRBJ2-2	many	TRBD2	CSARPAGGGGTGELFF	TGCAGTGCTAGACCAGCGGGGGGAGGGGGGACCGGGGAGCTGTTTTTT
TRBV3-1	TRBJ2-3	many	TRBD1	CASSQFSQGATDTQYF	TGTGCCAGCAGCCAATTTTCCCAGGGGGCGACAGATACGCAGTATTTT
TRBV20-1	TRBJ2-3	many	NA	CSASVVVTDTQYF	TGCAGTGCTAGTGTAGTTGTCACAGATACGCAGTATTTT
TRBV7-2	TRBJ1-2	many	NA	CASSLARTEYGYTF	TGTGCCAGCAGCTTAGCGCGGACAGAGTATGGCTACACCTTC
TRBV28	TRBJ2-7	NA	NA	CASSTGTREQYF	TGTGCCAGCAGCACCGGGACGAGGGAGCAGTACTTC
TRBV20-1	TRBJ1-1	many	NA	CSARPRGNTEAFF	TGCAGTGCTAGGCCCCGGGGGAACACTGAAGCTTTCTTT
TRBV5-1	TRBJ2-5	NA	TRBD2	CASSLTSGGRETQYF	TGCGCCAGCAGCTTGACTAGCGGGGGCCGGGAGACCCAGTACTTC
TRBV20-1	TRBJ1-1	many	TRBD1	CSAREGSSWTGPGAFF	TGCAGTGCTAGAGAAGGGTCTAGCTGGACAGGGCCGGGCGCTTTCTTT
TRBV13	TRBJ2-6	many	NA	CASSFFGGSNGANVLTF	TGTGCCAGCAGCTTTTTTGGGGGAAGTAACGGGGCCAACGTCCTGACTTTC
TRBV7-2	TRBJ2-7	few	NA	CASSSLQGMTYEQYF	TGTGCCAGCAGCTCTTTACAGGGTATGACCTACGAGCAGTACTTC
TRBV11-1	TRBJ1-2	NA	NA	CASSPSTGNYGYTF	TGTGCCAGCAGTCCGAGTACAGGGAACTATGGCTACACCTTC
TRBV5-1	TRBJ2-7	many	NA	CASSLADPGRRYEQYF	TGCGCCAGCAGCTTGGCCGACCCGGGACGGAGGTACGAGCAGTACTTC
TRBV7-2	TRBJ2-2	many	NA	CASSPGFRPGELFF	TGTGCCAGCAGCCCAGGGTTTCGGCCCGGGGAGCTGTTTTTT
TRBV2	TRBJ2-3	few	NA	CASRQAFSTDTQYF	TGTGCCAGCCGACAGGCCTTTAGCACAGATACGCAGTATTTT
TRBV5-1	TRBJ1-1	many	NA	CASSRGMNTEAFF	TGCGCCAGCAGCAGGGGGATGAACACTGAAGCTTTCTTT
TRBV24-1	TRBJ1-5	many	TRBD1	CATRKGQGPEMGPQHF	TGTGCCACCAGGAAGGGACAGGGACCCGAAATGGGGCCCCAGCATTTT
TRBV5-1	TRBJ1-1	NA	NA	CASSLDRDPAFF	TGCGCCAGCAGCTTGGACAGGGATCCGGCTTTCTTT
TRBV24-1	TRBJ1-2	many	TRBD1	CATSDPNPGQGSDGYTF	TGTGCCACCAGTGATCCCAACCCGGGACAGGGATCCGATGGCTACACCTTC
TRBV2	TRBJ2-3	many	TRBD2	CASTGTSVADTQYF	TGTGCCAGCACTGGGACTAGCGTTGCAGATACGCAGTATTTT
TRBV27	TRBJ2-7	many	NA	CASSLGGHEQYF	TGTGCCAGCAGCCTGGGTGGCCACGAGCAGTACTTC
TRBV5-1	TRBJ2-5	NA	TRBD2	CASSFARLAGLLVQETQYF	TGCGCCAGCAGCTTCGCGAGACTAGCGGGGCTCCTGGTCCAAGAGACCCAGTACTTC